This TCR beta chain was found in a study of siplizumab effects on memory and regulatory T cells. Findings and caveats of the study: Memory cells seemed less diverse than naive T cells, which also seemed major contributors to the alloresponse. Where siplizumab was present, mappable alloreactive CD4+ clones averaged around 69% Treg-derived, compared with approximately 29% in controls. The alloreactive clones that mapped to unstimulated subsets made up only a minor fraction.

Note on this clone: What it binds is not known.

Germline CDR1 MNHEY, CDR2 SVGAGI. The CDR3 totals 14 residues. V was clipped by 6 bases and J by 2 bases, with 13 bases between them. The repertoire was sequenced with immunoSEQ multiplex PCR; TCRdb's copy has only in-frame clones and lacks some. The profile shows 120,000 or so clones, around 90% of them singletons. The TCR comes from a human donor in good health. Sequences were obtained from CD4+ T cells sorted from blood. J is TRBJ1-2 and V is TRBV6-5; maybe TRBD1 (5 bases). The CDR3 coding sequence is TGTGCCAGCAGCTCCGGGACGGGAAACTATGGCTACACCTTC. As protein: CASSSGTGNYGYTF.